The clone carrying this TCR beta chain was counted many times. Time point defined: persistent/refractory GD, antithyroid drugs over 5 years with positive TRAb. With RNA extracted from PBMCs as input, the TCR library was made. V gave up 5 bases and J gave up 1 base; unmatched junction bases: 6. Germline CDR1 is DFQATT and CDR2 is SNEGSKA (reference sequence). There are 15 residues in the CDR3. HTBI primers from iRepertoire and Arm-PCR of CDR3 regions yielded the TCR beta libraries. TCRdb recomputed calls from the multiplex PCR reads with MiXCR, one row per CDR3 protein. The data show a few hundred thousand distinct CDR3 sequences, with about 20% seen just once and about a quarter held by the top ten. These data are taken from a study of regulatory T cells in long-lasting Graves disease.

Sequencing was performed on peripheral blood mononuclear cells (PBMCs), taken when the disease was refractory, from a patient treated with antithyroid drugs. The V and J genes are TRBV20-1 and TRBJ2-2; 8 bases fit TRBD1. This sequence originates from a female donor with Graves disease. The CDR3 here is CSAPPGTGNTGELFF. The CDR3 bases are TGCAGTGCTCCCCCTGGGACAGGGAACACCGGGGAGCTGTTTTTT.